The source of this T cell receptor beta chain is a study of blood T cell repertoires in COVID-19. Sequenced by immunoSEQ multiplex PCR; TCRdb stores in-frame clones only, minus some. The profile covers about 400,000 clones, with approximately 87% appearing a single time and around 0.95% taken by the ten largest. The clonotype comes from a woman between 25 and 40 years old with acute COVID-19. Sequenced: PBMCs or T cells enriched from blood (not recorded which).

The CDR3 loop is CASKAGGSETQYF. The DNA for the CDR3 is TGTGCCAGCAAGGCGGGGGGCTCCGAGACCCAGTACTTC. This chain connects TRBV2 to TRBJ2-5; 8 nucleotides agree with TRBD2. Germline lookup yields CDR1 SNHLY and CDR2 FYNNEI. J gave up 5 bases and V 7 bases, and 6 bases lay outside the gene matches. The CDR3 is made up of 13 amino acids. Full variable domain (remainder filled in from reference TRBV2 and TRBJ2-5): EPEVTQTPSHQVTQMGQEVILRCVPISNHLYFYWYRQILGQKVEFLVSFYNNEISEKSEIFDDQFSVERPDGSNFTLKIRSTKLEDSAMYFCASKAGGSETQYFGPGTRLLVL.